This T cell receptor beta chain stems from a study of T cell repertoires in cytomegalovirus infection. Study overall: Use of recently identified HLA-C-restricted and well-studied HLA-B-restricted CMV epitopes was part of the study. Matching HLA type and CMV infection were both indicated by public TCR beta signatures. Overall study findings and caveats: There were carriers of CMV plus the relevant HLA, and cumulative public TCR beta family frequency identified them. HLA-C-restricted CMV clonotypes gave the most frequent clonotype in two of eight donors.

TCRdb recomputed calls from the reads with MiXCR, one row per CDR3 protein. The table records roughly 80,000 distinct CDR3 sequences, 20% to 30% of them present only once. As for this clonotype: Its antigen is unknown.

Looked up from germline, CDR1 is MGHRA and CDR2 is YSYEKL. The length of the CDR3 is 14 residues. The germline V and J ends were trimmed by 2 bases and 9 bases, with 13 bases remaining between them. This specimen consisted of CD8+ T cells from cultured PBMCs, obtained from culture after CMV antigen stimulation. The V and J genes are TRBV4-1 and TRBJ1-4; D may be TRBD1 (6 bases). The sequence was collected from a human donor in good health (CMV status not recorded). Some clones in this sample may be carry-over from other donors' samples. The CDR3 bases are TGCGCCAGCAGCCAATGGACAGAGGATAAAAAACTGTTTTTT. This encodes CASSQWTEDKKLFF.